These 15 T cell receptor beta chains originate from one sample sequenced in a study of response to subunit inactivated influenza vaccine. One entry per CDR3 protein results from TCRdb running MiXCR on the RT-PCR reads. The sample includes more than 450,000 distinct CDR3 sequences, 10% to 15% of them seen just once. The sequences come from PBMCs from blood, collected on the day of vaccination. These receptors all come from a man aged 50 to 60 who received an inactivated influenza vaccine.

This clonotype was observed a few times. This chain uses TRBV12-3 or TRBV12-4 with TRBJ1-2; D may be TRBD1 (6 bases). Deletions cut 3 bases from V and 4 bases from J, with 9 bases between. The CDR3 runs 13 residues. CDR3 amino acids: CASSLRGAYGYTF. As DNA, the CDR3 is TGTGCCAGCAGTTTGCGGGGGGCCTATGGCTACACCTTC.

The gene calls are TRBV14 and TRBJ2-1; D call uncertain. There are 14 residues in the CDR3. V was trimmed by 0 bases and J by 6 bases, leaving 9 bases between them. Germline V gives CDR1 SGHDN, CDR2 FVKESK. CDR3 sequence: CASSQELSLNEQFF. CDR3 coding DNA: TGTGCCAGCAGCCAAGAACTATCCCTCAATGAGCAGTTCTTC.

In this sample, this clonotype turned up a few times. The V call is TRBV4-2, the J call TRBJ1-2, with D possibly matching TRBD1 (6 bases). V lost 2 bases, J lost 0 bases, and 10 bases lay in between. Germline CDR1 reads LGHNA; CDR2 reads YNFKEQ. This CDR3 is built from 15 residues. The CDR3 reads CASSQPDRANYGYTF. The CDR3 coding sequence is TGTGCCAGCAGCCAACCGGACAGAGCTAACTATGGCTACACCTTC.

This clonotype was seen more than once but under ten times. Here the CDR3 DNA reads TGTGCCAGCAGTTTGTACCGGGACAGGGGCCCAGCTGGCTACACCTTC. Translation gives CASSLYRDRGPAGYTF. The chain couples TRBV27 to TRBJ1-2, with 10 bases aligning to TRBD1. Germline CDR1 MNHEY, CDR2 SMNVEV (reference sequence). J was trimmed by 7 bases and V by 3 bases; bases with no gene match: 11. The CDR3 contains 16 residues.

V gene TRBV7-9 combines with J gene TRBJ2-5; D is perhaps TRBD2 (5 bases). The CDR3 is 14 amino acids. CDR1 and CDR2 (germline): SEHNR, FQNEAQ (reference sequence). Trimming took off 8 bases at V and 5 bases at J, with 18 bases between the two ends. This chain's CDR3 is CASGPSLPGETQYF. For the CDR3, the DNA is TGTGCCAGCGGGCCAAGTCTACCGGGGGAGACCCAGTACTTC.

This clonotype appeared a few times. The rearrangement joins TRBV19 to TRBJ1-1; D uncertain. The ends were cut back, 7 bases at V and 5 bases at J, with 23 bases in the middle. Germline CDR1 reads LNHDA; CDR2 reads SQIVND (reference sequence). The CDR3 is 16 amino acids. The DNA of the CDR3 is TGTGCCAGTATGTCGGGCCCCAGTGGTACGAATACTGAAGCTTTCTTT. Amino acid sequence: CASMSGPSGTNTEAFF.

This clonotype was detected many times. V and J are TRBV7-9 and TRBJ2-7; D is undetermined. Germline CDR1 and CDR2: SEHNR and FQNEAQ (reference sequence). With 1 base removed from V and 0 bases from J, the gap between germline ends came to 10 bases. The CDR3 consists of 15 residues. The CDR3 loop reads CASSLVGSSSYEQYF. The CDR3 DNA is TGTGCCAGCAGCTTAGTTGGTTCTAGCTCCTACGAGCAGTACTTC. The whole variable domain, remainder taken from reference TRBV7-9 and TRBJ2-7, is DTGVSQNPRHKITKRGQNVTFRCDPISEHNRLYWYRQTLGQGPEFLTYFQNEAQLEKSRLLSDRFSAERPKGSFSTLEIQRTEQGDSAMYLCASSLVGSSSYEQYFGPGTRLTVT.

As concerns this clonotype: A read error may produce the germline difference seen at one junction end. The genes are TRBV12-3 or TRBV12-4 and TRBJ2-7; TRBD1 matches 10 bases. CDR3 size: 15 residues. The CDR3, as DNA: TGTGCCAGCAGGACTGGGACAGGGGTCTCCCACGAGCAGTACTTC. Translating gives CASRTGTGVSHEQYF.

This clonotype showed up just a few times. The rearrangement links TRBV3-1 to TRBJ2-1; the D is unclear. V dropped 0 bases and J dropped 0 bases, with 9 bases sitting between them. Germline-derived CDR1 and CDR2 are LGHDT and YNNKEL (reference sequence). The CDR3 consists of 16 residues. The DNA of the CDR3 is TGTGCCAGCAGCCAAGATCGTTCTAGCTCCTACAATGAGCAGTTCTTC. This codes for CASSQDRSSSYNEQFF.

Comments on this clonotype: One base away lies a much larger clone, so this may be a sequencing read error. The V call is TRBV18, the J call TRBJ2-3, with D possibly being TRBD2 (5 bases). Germline V gives CDR1 KGHSH, CDR2 LQKENI. V gave up 1 base and J gave up 3 bases, with 8 bases separating them. The CDR3 totals 14 residues. CDR3 sequence (DNA): TGTGCCAGCTCACCACTAGCGCTTACAGATACGCAGTATTTT. As protein: CASSPLALTDTQYF.

This clonotype was seen a handful of times. The CDR3 region is CASSQGDRFSYEQYF. The CDR3 region has the DNA TGCGCCAGCAGCCAAGGAGACAGGTTCTCCTACGAGCAGTACTTC. The V gene is TRBV4-1, the J gene TRBJ2-7; TRBD1 might be the D (6 bases). Per germline, CDR1 MGHRA and CDR2 YSYEKL. The CDR3 length is 15 residues. V was shortened by 1 base and J by 0 bases, with 10 bases between the two germline ends.

This chain links TRBV4-2 with TRBJ2-7; no firm D call. This CDR3 has 14 amino acids. Between the trimmed V and J ends, which lost 1 base and 2 bases, there was a span of 9 bases. Looked up from germline, CDR1 is LGHNA and CDR2 is YNFKEQ. CDR3 region: CASSQVTLTYEQYF. The CDR3 DNA reads as TGTGCCAGCAGCCAAGTGACCTTAACCTACGAGCAGTACTTC.

This clonotype has ten or more counts. The chain links TRBV5-6 to TRBJ2-2; D perhaps matches TRBD2 (6 bases). The V end lost 0 bases, the J end lost 4 bases, and 10 bases lay between the germline ends. The germline gives CDR1 SGHDT, CDR2 YYEEEE. This CDR3 is 15 amino acids long. CDR3 loop: CASSLDLGGTGELFF. The CDR3 DNA is TGTGCCAGCAGCTTGGATCTGGGGGGCACCGGGGAGCTGTTTTTT.

This clonotype was detected a few times. V usage is TRBV20-1 and J usage is TRBJ1-3; weak D call: TRBD1 (6 bases). The CDR3 has 18 residues. Per germline, CDR1 DFQATT and CDR2 SNEGSKA (reference sequence). The V gene lost 1 base and the J gene lost 1 base, with 20 bases spanning the gap. In nucleotides, the CDR3 is TGCAGTGCTAGAGGGGAAGGGGGACCTCTCTTATCTGGAAACACCATATATTTT. It codes for CSARGEGGPLLSGNTIYF.

This clonotype was observed many times. The V call is TRBV27, the J call TRBJ2-5; possible D gene TRBD2, 7 bases. Germline values: CDR1 MNHEY, CDR2 SMNVEV (reference sequence). CDR3 size: 16 residues. V dropped 8 bases and J dropped 4 bases, with 23 bases sitting between them. The CDR3 region has the DNA TGTGCCAGCGCATCGACCCCGGGGGGCCGATTAGAGACCCAGTACTTC. The encoded protein is CASASTPGGRLETQYF.